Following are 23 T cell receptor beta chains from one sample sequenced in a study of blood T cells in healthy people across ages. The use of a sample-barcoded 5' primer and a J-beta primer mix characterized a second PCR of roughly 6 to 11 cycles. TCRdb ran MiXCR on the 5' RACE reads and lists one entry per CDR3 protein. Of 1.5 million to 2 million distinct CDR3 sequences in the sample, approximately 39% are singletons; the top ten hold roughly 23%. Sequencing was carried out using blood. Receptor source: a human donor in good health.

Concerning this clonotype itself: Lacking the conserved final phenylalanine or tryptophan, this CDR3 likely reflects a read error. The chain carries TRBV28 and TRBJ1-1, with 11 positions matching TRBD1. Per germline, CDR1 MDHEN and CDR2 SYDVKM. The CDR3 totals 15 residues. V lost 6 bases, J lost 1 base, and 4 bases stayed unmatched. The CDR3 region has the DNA TGTGCCAGCAGGGGGACAGGGGGGACGAACACTGAAGCTTTCCTT. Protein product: CASRGTGGTNTEAFL.

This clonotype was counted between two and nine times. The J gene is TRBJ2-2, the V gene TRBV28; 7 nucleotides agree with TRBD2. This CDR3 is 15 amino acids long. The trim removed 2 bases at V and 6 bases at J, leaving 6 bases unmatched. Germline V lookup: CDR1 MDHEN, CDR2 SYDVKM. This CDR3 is CASSLLASGAGELFF. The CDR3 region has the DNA TGTGCCAGCAGTTTACTGGCTAGCGGCGCCGGGGAGCTGTTTTTT.

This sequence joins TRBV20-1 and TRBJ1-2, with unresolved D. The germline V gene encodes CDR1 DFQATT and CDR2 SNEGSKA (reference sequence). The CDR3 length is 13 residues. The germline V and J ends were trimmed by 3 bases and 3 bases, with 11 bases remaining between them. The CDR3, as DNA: TGCAGTGCTAGGCGACTCGAGGACTATGGCTACACCTTC. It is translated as CSARRLEDYGYTF.

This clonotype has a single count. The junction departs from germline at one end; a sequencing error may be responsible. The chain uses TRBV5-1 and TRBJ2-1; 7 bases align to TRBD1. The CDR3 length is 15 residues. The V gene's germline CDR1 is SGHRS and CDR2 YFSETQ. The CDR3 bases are TGCGCCAGCAGCCCGGACAGGTCGGGATACAGTGAGCAGTTCTTC. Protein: CASSPDRSGYSEQFF.

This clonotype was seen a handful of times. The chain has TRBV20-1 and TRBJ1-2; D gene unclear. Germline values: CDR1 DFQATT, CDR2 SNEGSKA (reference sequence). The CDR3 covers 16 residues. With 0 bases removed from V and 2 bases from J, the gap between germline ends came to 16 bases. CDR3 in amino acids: CSARDSVSQPNYGYTF. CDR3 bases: TGCAGTGCTAGAGATTCAGTGAGCCAACCCAACTATGGCTACACCTTC.

CDR3 protein: CASSPSWSTGELFF. CDR3 in DNA: TGCGCCAGCAGCCCTTCATGGTCCACCGGGGAGCTGTTTTTT. The V gene is TRBV4-3, the J gene TRBJ2-2; D gene ambiguous. Trimming shortened V by 4 bases and J by 4 bases, and 10 bases separated the two germline ends. This CDR3 comprises 14 residues. The germline V gene has CDR1 LGHNA and CDR2 YSLEER.

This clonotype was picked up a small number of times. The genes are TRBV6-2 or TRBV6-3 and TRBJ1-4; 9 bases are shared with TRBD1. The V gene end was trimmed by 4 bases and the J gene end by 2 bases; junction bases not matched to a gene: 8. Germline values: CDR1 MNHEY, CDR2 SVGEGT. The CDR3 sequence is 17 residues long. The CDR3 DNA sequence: TGTGCCAGCAGTTCCGGGACAGGGACCCCCACTAATGAAAAACTGTTTTTT. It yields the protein CASSSGTGTPTNEKLFF.

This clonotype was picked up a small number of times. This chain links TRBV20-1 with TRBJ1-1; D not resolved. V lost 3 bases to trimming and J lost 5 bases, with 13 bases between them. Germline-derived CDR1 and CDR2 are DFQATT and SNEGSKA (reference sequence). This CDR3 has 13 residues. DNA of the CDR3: TGCAGTGCTAGCTGGGAGACCTGGACTGAAGCTTTCTTT. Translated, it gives CSASWETWTEAFF.

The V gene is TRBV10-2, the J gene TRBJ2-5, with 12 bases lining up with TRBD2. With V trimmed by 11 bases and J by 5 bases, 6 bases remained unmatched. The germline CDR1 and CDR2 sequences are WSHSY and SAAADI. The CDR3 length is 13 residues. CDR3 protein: CAGRLAGAETQYF. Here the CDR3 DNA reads TGCGCCGGTCGACTAGCGGGGGCGGAGACCCAGTACTTC.

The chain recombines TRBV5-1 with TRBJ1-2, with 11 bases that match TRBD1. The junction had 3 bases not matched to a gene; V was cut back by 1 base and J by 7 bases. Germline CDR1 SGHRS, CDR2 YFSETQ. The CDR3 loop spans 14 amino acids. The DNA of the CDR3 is TGCGCCAGCAGCTTGCCGGGACAGGGGGTTGGCTACACCTTC. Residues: CASSLPGQGVGYTF.

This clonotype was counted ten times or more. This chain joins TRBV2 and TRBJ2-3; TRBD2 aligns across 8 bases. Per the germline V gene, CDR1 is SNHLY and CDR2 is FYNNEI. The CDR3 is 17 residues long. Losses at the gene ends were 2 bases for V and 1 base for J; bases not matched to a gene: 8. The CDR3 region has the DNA TGTGCCAGCAGTGAACGCCGGTCGGGACTAGGCACAGATACGCAGTATTTT. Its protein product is CASSERRSGLGTDTQYF.

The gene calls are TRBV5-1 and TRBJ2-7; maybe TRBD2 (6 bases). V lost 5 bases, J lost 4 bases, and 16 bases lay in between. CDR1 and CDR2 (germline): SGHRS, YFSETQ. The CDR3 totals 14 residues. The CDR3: CASRPAGLWYEQYF. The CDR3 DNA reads TGCGCCAGCAGACCCGCGGGGCTCTGGTACGAGCAGTACTTC.

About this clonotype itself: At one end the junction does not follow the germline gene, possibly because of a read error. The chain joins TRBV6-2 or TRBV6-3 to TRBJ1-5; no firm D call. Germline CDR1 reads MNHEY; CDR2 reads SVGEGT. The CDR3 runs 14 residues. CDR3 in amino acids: CASNYSGPTWPQHF. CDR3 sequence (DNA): TGTGCCAGCAATTACTCTGGGCCCACATGGCCCCAGCATTTT.

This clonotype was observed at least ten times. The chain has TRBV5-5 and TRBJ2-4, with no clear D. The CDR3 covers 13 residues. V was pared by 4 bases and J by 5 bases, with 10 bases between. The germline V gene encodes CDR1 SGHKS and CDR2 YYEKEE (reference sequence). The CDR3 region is CASSANPENIQYF. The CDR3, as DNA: TGTGCCAGCAGCGCGAACCCGGAAAACATTCAGTACTTC.

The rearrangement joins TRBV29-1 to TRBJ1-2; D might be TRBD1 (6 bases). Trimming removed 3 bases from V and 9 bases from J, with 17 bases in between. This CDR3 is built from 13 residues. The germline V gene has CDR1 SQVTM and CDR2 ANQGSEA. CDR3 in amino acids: CSVEVNNRARYTF. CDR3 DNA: TGCAGCGTTGAGGTTAACAACAGGGCTCGCTACACCTTC. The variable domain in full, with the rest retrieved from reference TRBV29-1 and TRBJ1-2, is SAVISQKPSRDICQRGTSLTIQCQVDSQVTMMFWYRQQPGQSLTLIATANQGSEATYESGFVIDKFPISRPNLTFSTLTVSNMSPEDSSIYLCSVEVNNRARYTFGSGTRLTVV.

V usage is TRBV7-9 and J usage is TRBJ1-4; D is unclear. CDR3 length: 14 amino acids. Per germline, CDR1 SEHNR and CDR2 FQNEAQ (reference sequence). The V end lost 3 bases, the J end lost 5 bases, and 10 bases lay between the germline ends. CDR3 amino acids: CASSFGVQNEKLFF. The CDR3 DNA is TGTGCCAGCAGCTTCGGAGTCCAAAATGAAAAACTGTTTTTT. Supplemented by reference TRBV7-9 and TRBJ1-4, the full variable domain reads DTGVSQNPRHKITKRGQNVTFRCDPISEHNRLYWYRQTLGQGPEFLTYFQNEAQLEKSRLLSDRFSAERPKGSFSTLEIQRTEQGDSAMYLCASSFGVQNEKLFFGSGTQLSVL.

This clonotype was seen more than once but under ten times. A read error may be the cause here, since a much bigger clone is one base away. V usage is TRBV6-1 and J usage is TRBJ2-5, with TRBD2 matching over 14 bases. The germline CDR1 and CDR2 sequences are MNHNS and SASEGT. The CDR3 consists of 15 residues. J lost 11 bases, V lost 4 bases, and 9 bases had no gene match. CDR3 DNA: TGTGCCAGCAGTGGGACTAGCGGGGGGTACAATGAGCAGTACTTC. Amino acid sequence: CASSGTSGGYNEQYF.

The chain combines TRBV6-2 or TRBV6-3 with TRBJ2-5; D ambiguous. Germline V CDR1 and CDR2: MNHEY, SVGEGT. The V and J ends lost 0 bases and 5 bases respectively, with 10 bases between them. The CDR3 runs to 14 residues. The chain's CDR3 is CASSYSGNLETQYF. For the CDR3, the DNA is TGTGCCAGCAGTTACTCGGGCAATTTGGAGACCCAGTACTTC.

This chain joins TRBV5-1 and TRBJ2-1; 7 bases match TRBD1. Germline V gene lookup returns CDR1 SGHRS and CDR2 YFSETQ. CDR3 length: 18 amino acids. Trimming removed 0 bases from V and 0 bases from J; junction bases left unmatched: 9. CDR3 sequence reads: CASSLEEKTGSSYNEQFF. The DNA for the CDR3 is TGCGCCAGCAGCTTGGAGGAGAAGACAGGGAGCTCCTACAATGAGCAGTTCTTC.

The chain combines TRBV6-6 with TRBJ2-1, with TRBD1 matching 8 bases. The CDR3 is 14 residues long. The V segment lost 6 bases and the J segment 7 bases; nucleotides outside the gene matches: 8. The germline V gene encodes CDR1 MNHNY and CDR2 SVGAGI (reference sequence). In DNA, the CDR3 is TGTGCCAGCAGGGCCGCCGGGACAGGAAATGAGCAGTTCTTC. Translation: CASRAAGTGNEQFF.

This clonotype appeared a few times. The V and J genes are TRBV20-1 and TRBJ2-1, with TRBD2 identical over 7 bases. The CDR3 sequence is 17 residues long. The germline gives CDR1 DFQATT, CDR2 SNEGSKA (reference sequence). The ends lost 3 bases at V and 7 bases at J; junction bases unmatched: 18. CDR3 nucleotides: TGCAGTGCTAGGGACCCCTGGACTAGGGGCTCGAGGAATGAGCAGTTCTTC. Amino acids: CSARDPWTRGSRNEQFF.

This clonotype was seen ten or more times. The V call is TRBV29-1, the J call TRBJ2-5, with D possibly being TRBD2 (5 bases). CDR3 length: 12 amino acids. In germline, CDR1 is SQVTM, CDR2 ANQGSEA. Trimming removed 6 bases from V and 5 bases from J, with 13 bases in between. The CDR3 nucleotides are TGCAGCGTGGTCAGACTAATGGAGACCCAGTACTTC. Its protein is CSVVRLMETQYF.

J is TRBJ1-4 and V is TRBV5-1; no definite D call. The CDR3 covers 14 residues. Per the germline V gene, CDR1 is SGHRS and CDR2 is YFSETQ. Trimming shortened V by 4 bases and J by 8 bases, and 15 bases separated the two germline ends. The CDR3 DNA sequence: TGCGCCAGCAGCCCGTCCATGGCTGTGGAAAAACTGTTTTTT. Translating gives CASSPSMAVEKLFF. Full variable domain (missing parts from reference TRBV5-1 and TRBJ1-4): KAGVTQTPRYLIKTRGQQVTLSCSPISGHRSVSWYQQTPGQGLQFLFEYFSETQRNKGNFPGRFSGRQFSNSRSEMNVSTLELGDSALYLCASSPSMAVEKLFFGSGTQLSVL.